This T cell receptor (beta chain) was found in a study of cytomegalovirus exposure and HLA in healthy donors. Points from the study as a whole: Roughly uniform sequencing depth across donors was assumed, possibly incorrectly. An ancestry cluster, one associated with Asian ancestry, reportedly showed fewer N-insertions than the 666-donor mean in a later analysis. Being productive about 90% or about 30% of the time was typical of most TCR beta V segments in an earlier analysis.

Primers included in the PCR were 60 Vbeta and 13 Jbeta primers. Libraries were prepared by immunoSEQ multiplex PCR; TCRdb keeps only in-frame clonotypes and omits some of them. The sample records under 55,000 clones, approximately 70% being singletons. Per germline, CDR1 LNHDA and CDR2 SQIVND (reference sequence). The CDR3 sequence is 12 residues long. V was cut by 10 bases and J by 4 bases, with 14 bases left in between. A note on this clone: What it recognizes is unknown.

V usage is TRBV19 and J usage is TRBJ2-7, with a tentative D call TRBD1 (6 bases). The source is a young man in good health and CMV-seronegative. Sample: PBMCs. The CDR3 region is CATQGTLYEQYF. The CDR3 DNA is TGTGCCACTCAGGGGACCCTTTACGAGCAGTACTTC.